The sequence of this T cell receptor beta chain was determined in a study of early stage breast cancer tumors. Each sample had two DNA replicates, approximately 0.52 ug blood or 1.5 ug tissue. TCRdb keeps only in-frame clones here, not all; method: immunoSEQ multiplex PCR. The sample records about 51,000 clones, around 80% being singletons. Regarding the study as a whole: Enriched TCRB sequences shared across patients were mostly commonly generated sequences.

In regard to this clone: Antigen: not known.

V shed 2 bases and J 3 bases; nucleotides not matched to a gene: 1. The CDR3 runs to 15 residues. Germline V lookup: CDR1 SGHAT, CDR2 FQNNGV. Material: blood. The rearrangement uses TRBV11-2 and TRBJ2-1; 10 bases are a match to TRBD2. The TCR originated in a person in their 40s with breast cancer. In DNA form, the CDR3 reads TGTGCCAGCAGCTTACCTAGCGGGGGCTACAATGAGCAGTTCTTC. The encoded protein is CASSLPSGGYNEQFF.